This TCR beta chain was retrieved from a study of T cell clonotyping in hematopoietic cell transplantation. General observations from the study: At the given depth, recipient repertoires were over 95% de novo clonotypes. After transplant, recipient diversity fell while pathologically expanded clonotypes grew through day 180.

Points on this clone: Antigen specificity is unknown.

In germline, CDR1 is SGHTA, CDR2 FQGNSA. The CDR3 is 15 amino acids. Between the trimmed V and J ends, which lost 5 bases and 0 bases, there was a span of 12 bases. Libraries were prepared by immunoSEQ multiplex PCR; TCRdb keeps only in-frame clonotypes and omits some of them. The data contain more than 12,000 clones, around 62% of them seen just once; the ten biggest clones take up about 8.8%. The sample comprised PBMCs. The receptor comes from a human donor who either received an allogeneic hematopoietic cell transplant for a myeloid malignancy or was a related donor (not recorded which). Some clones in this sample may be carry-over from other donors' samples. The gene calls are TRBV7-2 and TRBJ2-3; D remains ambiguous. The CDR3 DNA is TGTGCCAGCAGCCCCAGCCTTCCTAGCACAGATACGCAGTATTTT. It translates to CASSPSLPSTDTQYF.